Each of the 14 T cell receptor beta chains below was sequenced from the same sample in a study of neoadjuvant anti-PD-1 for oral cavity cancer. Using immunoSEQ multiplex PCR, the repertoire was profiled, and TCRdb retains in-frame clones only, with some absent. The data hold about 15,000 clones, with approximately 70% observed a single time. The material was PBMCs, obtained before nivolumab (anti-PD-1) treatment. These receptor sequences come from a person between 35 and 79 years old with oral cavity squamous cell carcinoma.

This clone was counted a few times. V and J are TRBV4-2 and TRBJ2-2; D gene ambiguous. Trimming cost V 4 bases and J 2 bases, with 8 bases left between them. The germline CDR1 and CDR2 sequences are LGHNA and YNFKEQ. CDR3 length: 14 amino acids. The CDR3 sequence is CASSPRLNTGELFF. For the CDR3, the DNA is TGTGCCAGCAGCCCTAGACTCAACACCGGGGAGCTGTTTTTT.

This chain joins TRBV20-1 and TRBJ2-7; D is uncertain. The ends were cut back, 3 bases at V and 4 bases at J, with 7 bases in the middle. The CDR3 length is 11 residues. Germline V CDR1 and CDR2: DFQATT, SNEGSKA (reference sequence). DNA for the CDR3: TGCAGTGCTAGCTCGCAGTACGAGCAGTACTTC. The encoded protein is CSASSQYEQYF.

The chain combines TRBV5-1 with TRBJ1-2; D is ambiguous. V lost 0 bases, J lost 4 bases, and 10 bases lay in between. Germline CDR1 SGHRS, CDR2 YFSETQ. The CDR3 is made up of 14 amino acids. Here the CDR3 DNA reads TGCGCCAGCAGCTTGGGCGGCAGCCTCTATGGCTACACCTTC. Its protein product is CASSLGGSLYGYTF.

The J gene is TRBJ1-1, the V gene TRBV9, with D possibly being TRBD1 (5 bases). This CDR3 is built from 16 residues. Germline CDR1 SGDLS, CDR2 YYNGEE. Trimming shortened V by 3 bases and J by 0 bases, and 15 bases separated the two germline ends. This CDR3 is CASSARPTVVNTEAFF. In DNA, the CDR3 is TGTGCCAGCAGCGCCCGACCGACAGTCGTGAACACTGAAGCTTTCTTT.

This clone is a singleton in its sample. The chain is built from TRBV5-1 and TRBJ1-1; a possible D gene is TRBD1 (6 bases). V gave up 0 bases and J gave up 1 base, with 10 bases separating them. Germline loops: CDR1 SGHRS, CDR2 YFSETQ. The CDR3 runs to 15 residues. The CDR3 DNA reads TGCGCCAGCAGCTTGGGGACAGCGGGGAACACTGAAGCTTTCTTT. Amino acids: CASSLGTAGNTEAFF.

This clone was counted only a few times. CDR3 sequence reads: CATSRGRGGNTIYF. CDR3 bases: TGTGCCACCAGCAGAGGCCGAGGAGGCAACACCATATATTTT. The rearrangement joins TRBV15 to TRBJ1-3; D uncertain. Germline CDR1 LNHNV, CDR2 YYDKDF (reference sequence). CDR3 length equals 14 residues. V was pared by 1 base and J by 7 bases, with 11 bases between.

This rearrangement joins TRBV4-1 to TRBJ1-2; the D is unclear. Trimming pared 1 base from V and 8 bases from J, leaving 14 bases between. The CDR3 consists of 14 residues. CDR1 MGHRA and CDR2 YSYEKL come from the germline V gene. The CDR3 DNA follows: TGCGCCAGCAGCCAAGCTTGGAGTACGGACGGCTACACCTTC. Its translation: CASSQAWSTDGYTF.

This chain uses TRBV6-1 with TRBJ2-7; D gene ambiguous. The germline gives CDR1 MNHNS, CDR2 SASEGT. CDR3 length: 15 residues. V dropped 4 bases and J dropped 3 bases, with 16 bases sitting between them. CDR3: CASSVPRGWNYEQYF. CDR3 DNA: TGTGCCAGCAGTGTGCCCCGTGGTTGGAACTACGAGCAGTACTTC.

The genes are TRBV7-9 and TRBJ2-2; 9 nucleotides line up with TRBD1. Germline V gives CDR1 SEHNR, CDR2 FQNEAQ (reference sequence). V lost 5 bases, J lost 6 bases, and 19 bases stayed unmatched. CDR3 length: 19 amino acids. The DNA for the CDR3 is TGTGCCAGCAGCCCACCGGGACAGGGCTACGGGAGAGCATCCGGGGAGCTGTTTTTT. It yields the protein CASSPPGQGYGRASGELFF.

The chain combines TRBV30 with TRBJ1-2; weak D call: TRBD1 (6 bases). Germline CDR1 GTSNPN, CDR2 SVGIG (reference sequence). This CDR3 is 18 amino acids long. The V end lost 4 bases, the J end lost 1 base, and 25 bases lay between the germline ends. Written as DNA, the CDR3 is TGTGCCTGGAAGGCCCCGGGCCCCAGGGGAGCCTTTAACTATGGCTACACCTTC. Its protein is CAWKAPGPRGAFNYGYTF. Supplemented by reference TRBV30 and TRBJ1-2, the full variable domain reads SQTIHQWPATLVQPVGSPLSLECTVEGTSNPNLYWYRQAAGRGLQLLFYSVGIGQISSEVPQNLSASRPQDRQFILSSKKLLLSDSGFYLCAWKAPGPRGAFNYGYTFGSGTRLTVV.

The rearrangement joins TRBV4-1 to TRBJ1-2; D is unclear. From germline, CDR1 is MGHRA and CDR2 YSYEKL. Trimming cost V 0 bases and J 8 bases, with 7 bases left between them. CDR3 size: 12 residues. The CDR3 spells CASSQESGGYTF. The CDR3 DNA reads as TGCGCCAGCAGCCAAGAGAGCGGGGGCTACACCTTC.

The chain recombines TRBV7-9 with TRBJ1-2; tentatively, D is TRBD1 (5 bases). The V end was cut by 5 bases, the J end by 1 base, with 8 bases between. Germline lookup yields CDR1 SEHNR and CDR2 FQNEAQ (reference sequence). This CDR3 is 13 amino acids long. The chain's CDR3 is CASSRDFNYGYTF. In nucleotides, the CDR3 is TGTGCCAGCAGCCGGGACTTTAACTATGGCTACACCTTC.

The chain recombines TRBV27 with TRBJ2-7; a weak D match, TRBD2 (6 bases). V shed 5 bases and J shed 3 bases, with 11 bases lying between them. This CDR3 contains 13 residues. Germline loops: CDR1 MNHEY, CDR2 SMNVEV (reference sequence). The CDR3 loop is CASSQVADYEQYF. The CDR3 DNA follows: TGTGCCAGCAGTCAGGTAGCGGACTACGAGCAGTACTTC.

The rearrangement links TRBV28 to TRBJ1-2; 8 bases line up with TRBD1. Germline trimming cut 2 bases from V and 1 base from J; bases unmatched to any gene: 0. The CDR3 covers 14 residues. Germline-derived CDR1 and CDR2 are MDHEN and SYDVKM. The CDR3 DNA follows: TGTGCCAGCAGTTTAGACAGGGGTAACTATGGCTACACCTTC. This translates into CASSLDRGNYGYTF.